What follows are 18 T cell receptor beta chains derived from one specimen sequenced in a study of human T cells and chemical hapten exposure. TCRdb redid the calling of the RACE reads with MiXCR, one entry per CDR3 protein. The sample yields 250,000 or so distinct CDR3 sequences, 7% to 10% seen once. The time point: pre-sensitization, week 0. The treatment denotes: therapeutic diphenylcyclopropenone sensitization with weekly scalp DPC. The sample consisted of whole blood, taken in connection with sensitization to the hapten diphenylcyclopropenone (DPC). These receptor sequences come from a woman between 35 and 50 years old with alopecia areata. Some clones in this sample may be carry-over from other donors' samples.

This clonotype was recorded only once. The J gene is TRBJ2-3, the V gene TRBV9; 10 nucleotides align to TRBD2. Trimming cost V 4 bases and J 9 bases; bases outside gene matches: 14. This CDR3 contains 16 residues. Germline lookup yields CDR1 SGDLS and CDR2 YYNGEE. This CDR3 reads CASSPAGSSGRRTQYF. The CDR3 DNA follows: TGTGCCAGCAGCCCGGCGGGCTCTAGCGGGAGAAGGACGCAGTATTTT.

A few counts support this clonotype. The rearrangement links TRBV5-1 to TRBJ2-5; D gene uncertain. With 3 bases removed from V and 1 base from J, the gap between germline ends came to 10 bases. Germline lookup yields CDR1 SGHRS and CDR2 YFSETQ. The CDR3 spans 14 residues. The CDR3 is CASSSQVGQETQYF. The CDR3 bases are TGCGCCAGCAGCTCCCAAGTGGGCCAAGAGACCCAGTACTTC.

In the case of this clonotype: One base away lies a much larger clone, so this may be a sequencing read error. CDR3 residues: CSATRDREYSPLHF. CDR3 nucleotides: TGCAGTGCCACCCGGGACAGGGAGTATTCACCCCTCCACTTT. The genes are TRBV20-1 and TRBJ1-6; 9 bases match TRBD1. The length of the CDR3 is 14 residues. CDR1 DFQATT and CDR2 SNEGSKA come from the germline V gene (reference sequence). J was trimmed by 8 bases and V by 6 bases; bases with no gene match: 8.

The chain combines TRBV24-1 with TRBJ2-1; D unresolved. The CDR3 runs to 11 residues. Trimming pared 9 bases from V and 7 bases from J, leaving 9 bases between. Germline assignment: CDR1 KGHDR and CDR2 SFDVKD. The CDR3 bases are TGTGCCACCTCCTACGGGAATGAGCAGTTCTTC. Protein sequence: CATSYGNEQFF.

The J gene is TRBJ2-3, the V gene TRBV20-1; D might be TRBD2 (6 bases). The CDR3 is 12 amino acids. The V end lost 0 bases, the J end lost 6 bases, and 7 bases lay between the germline ends. Germline lookup yields CDR1 DFQATT and CDR2 SNEGSKA (reference sequence). The CDR3 DNA is TGCAGTGCTAGAGATGGGAGGGATACGCAGTATTTT. This sequence encodes CSARDGRDTQYF.

This clonotype appeared a few times. J is TRBJ2-3 and V is TRBV6-5; 10 nucleotides line up with TRBD1. Germline V gene sequence: CDR1 MNHEY, CDR2 SVGAGI. The V gene end was trimmed by 0 bases and the J gene end by 4 bases; junction bases not matched to a gene: 7. This CDR3 is 17 amino acids long. CDR3 nucleotide sequence: TGTGCCAGCAGTTACTCGACAGGGGGCCCAACCGCAGATACGCAGTATTTT. Translating it yields CASSYSTGGPTADTQYF.

This clonotype was counted ten times or more. This chain joins TRBV6-2 or TRBV6-3 and TRBJ1-1, with unresolved D. The V gene's germline CDR1 is MNHEY and CDR2 SVGEGT. The CDR3 covers 14 residues. V was shortened by 0 bases and J by 11 bases, with 16 bases between the two germline ends. The CDR3 DNA sequence: TGTGCCAGCAGTTACTCGAGGGTAATCCAAACGGCTTTCTTT. Amino acid sequence: CASSYSRVIQTAFF.

There are a few counts of this clonotype. The J gene is TRBJ2-2, the V gene TRBV19; 9 bases map to TRBD1. CDR3 length equals 13 residues. From germline, CDR1 is LNHDA and CDR2 SQIVND (reference sequence). J was trimmed by 15 bases and V by 3 bases; bases with no gene match: 8. This CDR3 is CASSINGQGWMFF. The CDR3 DNA sequence: TGTGCCAGTAGTATCAACGGACAGGGGTGGATGTTTTTT.

Ten or more counts support this clonotype. The rearrangement links TRBV27 to TRBJ2-7; D gene uncertain. This CDR3 is built from 11 residues. V lost 7 bases and J 2 bases, leaving 6 bases between the germline ends. CDR1 and CDR2 from the germline V gene are MNHEY and SMNVEV (reference sequence). This chain's CDR3 is CASIPTYEQYF. Here the CDR3 DNA reads TGTGCCAGCATCCCTACCTACGAGCAGTACTTC.

There are a few counts of this clonotype. This chain uses TRBV10-2 with TRBJ2-7, with 10 bases lining up with TRBD1. Germline CDR1 and CDR2: WSHSY and SAAADI. With 8 bases clipped from V and 7 bases from J, the junction kept 11 bases outside the gene matches. This CDR3 contains 14 residues. The CDR3 region is CASSLVGDRGEQYF. In nucleotides, the CDR3 is TGCGCCAGCTCCTTAGTGGGGGACAGGGGTGAGCAGTACTTC.

This clonotype has just a few counts. The chain couples TRBV28 to TRBJ2-7, with D tentatively TRBD2 (5 bases). The CDR3 totals 16 residues. V was cut by 4 bases and J by 0 bases, with 16 bases left in between. Looked up from germline, CDR1 is MDHEN and CDR2 is SYDVKM. CDR3 DNA sequence: TGTGCCAGCAGTTCAGCGGCCACAGTTGCCTCCTACGAGCAGTACTTC. This codes for CASSSAATVASYEQYF.

This clonotype was observed at least ten times. This rearrangement joins TRBV20-1 to TRBJ1-2; unclear D gene. V lost 1 base, J lost 2 bases, and 14 bases lay in between. Germline loops: CDR1 DFQATT, CDR2 SNEGSKA (reference sequence). The CDR3 loop spans 15 amino acids. CDR3 sequence (DNA): TGCAGTGCTAGAGTACCTAGGGCATTGAACTATGGCTACACCTTC. It yields the protein CSARVPRALNYGYTF.

This clonotype showed up just a few times. V usage is TRBV11-2 and J usage is TRBJ1-4; D may be TRBD1 (5 bases). Germline CDR1 is SGHAT and CDR2 is FQNNGV. There are 16 residues in the CDR3. The germline V and J ends were trimmed by 2 bases and 5 bases, with 15 bases remaining between them. In DNA form, the CDR3 reads TGTGCCAGCAGCTTACAAAGGGGCAGACACAATGAAAAACTGTTTTTT. It codes for CASSLQRGRHNEKLFF.

This clonotype has a count of ten or more. The rearrangement joins TRBV7-8 to TRBJ2-1; perhaps TRBD2 as D (6 bases). Trimming cost V 5 bases and J 3 bases, with 11 bases left between them. CDR1 SGHVS and CDR2 FQNEAQ come from the germline V gene. The length of the CDR3 is 14 residues. The CDR3 coding sequence is TGTGCCAGCAGCCTCGGGACTCTCTACAATGAGCAGTTCTTC. This codes for CASSLGTLYNEQFF.

Ten or more counts support this clonotype. The J gene is TRBJ1-2, the V gene TRBV28; TRBD1 might be the D (5 bases). CDR1 and CDR2 (germline): MDHEN, SYDVKM. The CDR3 has 13 residues. V was trimmed by 6 bases and J by 9 bases, leaving 17 bases between them. CDR3 in amino acids: CASSTDTLISYTF. DNA of the CDR3: TGTGCCAGCAGCACGGACACCCTCATCAGCTACACCTTC.

The genes are TRBV13 and TRBJ2-5, with a possible D match to TRBD1 (5 bases). This CDR3 is 13 amino acids long. Trimming took off 3 bases at V and 4 bases at J, with 9 bases between the two ends. CDR1 and CDR2 (germline): PRHDT, FYEKMQ (reference sequence). Here the CDR3 reads CASSLERGETQYF. The CDR3 coding sequence is TGTGCCAGCAGCTTGGAAAGGGGAGAGACCCAGTACTTC.

This clonotype came up a few times. This sequence joins TRBV4-2 and TRBJ2-7; the match to TRBD2 covers 8 bases. The germline gives CDR1 LGHNA, CDR2 YNFKEQ. The CDR3 is made up of 16 amino acids. V trimming: 0 bases; J trimming: 4 bases; junction bases outside the gene matches: 8. This CDR3 is CASSQDQSGRRYEQYF. CDR3 DNA: TGTGCCAGCAGCCAAGATCAAAGCGGGAGAAGGTACGAGCAGTACTTC.

The gene calls are TRBV20-1 and TRBJ2-3; TRBD2 aligns across 8 bases. CDR1 and CDR2 from the germline V gene are DFQATT and SNEGSKA (reference sequence). Trimming cost V 4 bases and J 5 bases; bases outside gene matches: 17. This CDR3 has 17 residues. CDR3 in amino acids: CSAILSGLLAGEDTQYF. The CDR3 coding sequence is TGCAGTGCTATCCTATCGGGCCTGCTAGCGGGTGAAGATACGCAGTATTTT.